This T cell receptor (beta chain) was recorded in a study of human T cells and chemical hapten exposure. The V and J ends lost 6 bases and 5 bases respectively, with 10 bases between them. The CDR3 is 12 residues long. The germline CDR1 and CDR2 sequences are SNHLY and FYNNEI. Time point: pre-sensitization, week 0. The treatment was: therapeutic diphenylcyclopropenone sensitization with weekly scalp DPC. This clonotype has at least ten counts. Antigen specificity is unknown. Each cDNA molecule in the library carried unique molecular identifiers. Original processing notes: Ranging from about 20,000 to 750,000, TCR counts per sample had a median value of approximately 99,000. From the RACE reads, TCRdb called clonotypes with MiXCR, one entry per CDR3 protein. These V and J calls rely on TCRdb rather than the paper's analysis. Counted here are tens of thousands of distinct CDR3 sequences, 5.5% to 7.5% occurring once; the ten biggest clones make up under 2%.

Whole-study findings and limits: Those TCRs sitting above 1 in 1000 frequency stayed the same with DPC sensitization. Patch test score showed a positive correlation with PT1 expanded TCR counts.

This TCR derives from a woman aged 30 to 39 with alopecia areata. Some clones in this sample may be carry-over from other donors' samples. Sequencing used whole blood, obtained in connection with sensitization to the hapten diphenylcyclopropenone (DPC). The V gene is TRBV2, the J gene TRBJ1-1; maybe TRBD1 (6 bases). The CDR3 sequence: CASRETGTEAFF. CDR3 sequence (DNA): TGTGCCAGCAGGGAGACAGGAACTGAAGCTTTCTTT.